Given below is one TCR beta chain in context. The antigen is undetermined. The CDR3 consists of 15 residues. The sample comes from a study of cytotoxic CD8 clonotypes in ibrutinib-treated CLL. As for the study in general: IGHV unmutated roughly 17; relapsed/refractory some ten; treatment-naive around 14.

Study-wide findings and caveats: Clonality grew at ibrutinib response; at progression, it decreased back toward baseline.

TCRdb's copy holds only in-frame clones and misses some; the assay was immunoSEQ multiplex PCR. The sample lists 90,000 to 100,000 clones, around 80% occurring once. This rearrangement joins TRBV21-1 to TRBJ2-7; the table's D call TRBD1 went unverified against the DNA. TRBV21-1 is a listed pseudogene. This clonotype was obtained from a human donor with chronic lymphocytic leukemia. The sample in question was PBMCs, obtained after 12 months of ibrutinib treatment. This CDR3 is CASSKGQGNPYEQYF. The CDR3 DNA is TGTGCCAGCAGCAAAGGCCAGGGCAACCCCTACGAGCAGTACTTC.